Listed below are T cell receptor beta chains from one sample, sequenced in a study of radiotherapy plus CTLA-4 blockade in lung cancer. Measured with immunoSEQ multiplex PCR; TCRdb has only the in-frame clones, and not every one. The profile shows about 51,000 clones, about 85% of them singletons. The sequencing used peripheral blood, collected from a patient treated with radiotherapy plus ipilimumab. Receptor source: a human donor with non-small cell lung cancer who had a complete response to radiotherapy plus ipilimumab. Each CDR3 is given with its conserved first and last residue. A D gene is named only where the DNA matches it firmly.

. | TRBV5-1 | CASRRREDGELFF
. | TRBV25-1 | CASSDTEVYGYTF
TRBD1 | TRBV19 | CASSGQPFTEAFF
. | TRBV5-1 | CASSFRLGETQYF
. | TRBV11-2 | CASTPSQGHYGYTF
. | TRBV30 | CAWSRLGAVRELFF
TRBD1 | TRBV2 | CASRWDSSYEQYF
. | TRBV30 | CAWSVRSNEQFF
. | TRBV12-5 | CASGLAVNTEAFF
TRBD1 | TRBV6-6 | CASSSAGTGDHGYTF
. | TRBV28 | CASSLQGTEAFF
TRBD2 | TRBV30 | CAWSRGTSGNTDTQYF
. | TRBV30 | CAWMIGADYGYTF
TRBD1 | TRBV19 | CASSRLDRGDYGYTF
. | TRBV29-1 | CSFQYTGELFF
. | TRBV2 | CASLGQGLYNSPLHF
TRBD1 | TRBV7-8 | CASSLTGVTEAFF
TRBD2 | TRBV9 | CASSVGSGASTDTQYF
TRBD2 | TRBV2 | CASSSGRALVKNIQYF
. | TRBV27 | CASSYLQTSVEQYF
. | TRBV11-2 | CASSLVGAAKSRETQYF
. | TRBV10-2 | CASSESGVNQPQHF
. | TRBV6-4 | CASSEQVGRNSPLHF
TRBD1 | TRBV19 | CASSIGTADGYTF
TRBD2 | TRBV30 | CAWSLGTSGRAGEQFF
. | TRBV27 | CASSLSAGINYGYTF
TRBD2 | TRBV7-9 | CASSSGAGELFF
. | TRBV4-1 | CASSQQGGQGGYTF
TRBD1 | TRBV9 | CASSVVGQGGDYGYTF